Sequencing of this TCR beta chain was carried out in a study of blood T cell repertoires in COVID-19. Study background: COVID-19 samples, acute and convalescent, were from the United States, Italy and Spain. PBMCs, B-cell-depleted T cells, or T cells provided the cDNA or gDNA that made up the material.

Germline-derived CDR1 and CDR2 are SQVTM and ANQGSEA. V trimming: 4 bases; J trimming: 5 bases; junction bases outside the gene matches: 4. CDR3 size: 12 residues. Original processing notes: Amplification from reference gene primers served as the basis for estimated nucleated cell counts. Sequencing was performed with immunoSEQ multiplex PCR; in TCRdb, only in-frame clones are kept and a portion is missing. V, J and clone size were drawn from that table, and D and trimming were deduced from the DNA. The sample has roughly 24,000 clones; 90% to 95% are singletons. The sequence was collected from a human donor in a cohort sampled during active COVID-19. The rearrangement links TRBV29-1 to TRBJ2-5; TRBD2 agrees at 7 bases. Sequencing input: peripheral blood. The CDR3 sequence is CSVAGGGETQYF. The CDR3 DNA sequence: TGCAGCGTTGCTGGGGGAGGGGAGACCCAGTACTTC.